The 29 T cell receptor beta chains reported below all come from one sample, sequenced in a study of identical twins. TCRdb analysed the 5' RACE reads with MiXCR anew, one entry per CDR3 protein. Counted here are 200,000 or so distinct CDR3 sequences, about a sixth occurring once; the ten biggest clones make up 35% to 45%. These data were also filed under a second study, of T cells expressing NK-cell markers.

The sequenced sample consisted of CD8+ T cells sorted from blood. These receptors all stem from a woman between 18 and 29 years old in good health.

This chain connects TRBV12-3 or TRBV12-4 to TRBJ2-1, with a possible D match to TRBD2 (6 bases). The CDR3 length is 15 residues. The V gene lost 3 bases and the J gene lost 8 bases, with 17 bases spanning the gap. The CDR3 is CASSFRLAPVDEQFF. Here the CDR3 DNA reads TGTGCCAGCAGTTTCCGGCTAGCGCCAGTGGATGAGCAGTTCTTC.

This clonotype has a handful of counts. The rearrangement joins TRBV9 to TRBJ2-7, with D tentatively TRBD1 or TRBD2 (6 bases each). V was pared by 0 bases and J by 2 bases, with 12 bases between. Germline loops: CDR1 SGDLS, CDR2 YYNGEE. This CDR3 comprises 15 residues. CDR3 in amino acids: CASSVDGGPTYEQYF. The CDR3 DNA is TGTGCCAGCAGCGTAGATGGGGGGCCCACCTACGAGCAGTACTTC.

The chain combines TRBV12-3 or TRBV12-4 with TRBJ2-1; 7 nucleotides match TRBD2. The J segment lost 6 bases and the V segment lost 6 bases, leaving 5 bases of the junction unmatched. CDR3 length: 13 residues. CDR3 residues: CASRPGRGNEQFF. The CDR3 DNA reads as TGTGCCAGCAGGCCGGGGAGGGGCAATGAGCAGTTCTTC.

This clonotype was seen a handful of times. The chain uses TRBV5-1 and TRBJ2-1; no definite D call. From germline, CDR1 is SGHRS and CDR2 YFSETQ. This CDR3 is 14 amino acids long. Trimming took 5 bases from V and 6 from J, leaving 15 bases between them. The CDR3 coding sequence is TGCGCCAGCAGTGGCGGCGGTGATGGCAATGAGCAGTTCTTC. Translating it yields CASSGGGDGNEQFF.

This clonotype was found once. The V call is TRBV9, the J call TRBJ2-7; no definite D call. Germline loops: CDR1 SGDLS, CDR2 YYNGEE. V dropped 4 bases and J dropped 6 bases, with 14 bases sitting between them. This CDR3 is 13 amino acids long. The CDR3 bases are TGTGCCAGCAGCACTTATGCTACGGGCGAGCAGTACTTC. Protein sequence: CASSTYATGEQYF. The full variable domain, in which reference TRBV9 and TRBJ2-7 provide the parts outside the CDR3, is DSGVTQTPKHLITATGQRVTLRCSPRSGDLSVYWYQQSLDQGLQFLIQYYNGEERAKGNILERFSAQQFPDLHSELNLSSLELGDSALYFCASSTYATGEQYFGPGTRLTVT.

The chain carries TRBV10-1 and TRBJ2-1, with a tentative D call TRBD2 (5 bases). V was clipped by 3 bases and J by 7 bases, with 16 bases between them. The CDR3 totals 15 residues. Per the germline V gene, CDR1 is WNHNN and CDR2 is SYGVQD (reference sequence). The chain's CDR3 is CASSDPSHPMNEQFF. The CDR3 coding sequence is TGCGCCAGCAGTGACCCTAGCCATCCGATGAATGAGCAGTTCTTC.

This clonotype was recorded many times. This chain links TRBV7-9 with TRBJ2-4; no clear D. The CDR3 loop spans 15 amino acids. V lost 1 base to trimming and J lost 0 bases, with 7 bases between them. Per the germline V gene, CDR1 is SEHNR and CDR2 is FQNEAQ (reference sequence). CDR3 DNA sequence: TGTGCCAGCAGCTTAGACGGGCTAGCCAAAAACATTCAGTACTTC. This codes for CASSLDGLAKNIQYF.

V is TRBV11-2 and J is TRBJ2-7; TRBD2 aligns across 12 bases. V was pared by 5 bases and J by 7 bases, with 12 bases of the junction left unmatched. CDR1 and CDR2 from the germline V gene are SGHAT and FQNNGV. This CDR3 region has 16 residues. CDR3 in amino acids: CASSPRLAGARREQYF. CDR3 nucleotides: TGTGCCAGCAGCCCCCGACTAGCGGGGGCCCGAAGGGAGCAGTACTTC.

CDR3 nucleotides: TGTGCCAGCAGGACTAGCCCAGATACGCAGTATTTT. Translation gives CASRTSPDTQYF. The chain links TRBV6-5 to TRBJ2-3, with 7 positions matching TRBD2. The CDR3 covers 12 residues. The germline V gene encodes CDR1 MNHEY and CDR2 SVGAGI. Trimming cost V 6 bases and J 4 bases; bases outside gene matches: 1.

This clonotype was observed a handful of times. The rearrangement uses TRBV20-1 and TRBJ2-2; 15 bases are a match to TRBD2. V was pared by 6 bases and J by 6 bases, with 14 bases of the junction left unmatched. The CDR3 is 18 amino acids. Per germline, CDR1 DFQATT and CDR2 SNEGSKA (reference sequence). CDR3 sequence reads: CSALRTSGREGRSGELFF. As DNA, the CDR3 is TGCAGTGCCCTAAGGACTAGCGGGAGGGAGGGGCGGTCCGGGGAGCTGTTTTTT.

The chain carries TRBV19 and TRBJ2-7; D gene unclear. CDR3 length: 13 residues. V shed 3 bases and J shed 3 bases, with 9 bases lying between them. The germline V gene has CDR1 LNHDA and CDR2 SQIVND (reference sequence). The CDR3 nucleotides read TGTGCCAGTAGTATTGGCTGGGGCTACGAGCAGTACTTC. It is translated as CASSIGWGYEQYF.

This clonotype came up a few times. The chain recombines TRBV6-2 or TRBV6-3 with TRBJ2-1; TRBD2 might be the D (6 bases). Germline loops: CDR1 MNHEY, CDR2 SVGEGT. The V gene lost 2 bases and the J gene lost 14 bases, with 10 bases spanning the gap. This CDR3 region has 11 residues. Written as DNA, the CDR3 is TGTGCCAGCAGTTACGGCCTAGCGAAGTTCTTC. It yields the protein CASSYGLAKFF.

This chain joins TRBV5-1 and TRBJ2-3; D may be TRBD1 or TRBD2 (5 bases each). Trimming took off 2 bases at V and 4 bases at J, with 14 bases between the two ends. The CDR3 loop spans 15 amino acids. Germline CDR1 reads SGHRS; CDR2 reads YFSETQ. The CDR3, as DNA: TGCGCCAGCAGCTTAGCGAGGGGCCGCGCAGATACGCAGTATTTT. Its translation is CASSLARGRADTQYF. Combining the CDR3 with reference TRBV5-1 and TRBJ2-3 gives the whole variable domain KAGVTQTPRYLIKTRGQQVTLSCSPISGHRSVSWYQQTPGQGLQFLFEYFSETQRNKGNFPGRFSGRQFSNSRSEMNVSTLELGDSALYLCASSLARGRADTQYFGPGTRLTVL.

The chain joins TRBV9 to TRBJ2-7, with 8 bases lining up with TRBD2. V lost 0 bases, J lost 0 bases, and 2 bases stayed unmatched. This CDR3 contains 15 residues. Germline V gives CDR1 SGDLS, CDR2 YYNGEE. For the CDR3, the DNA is TGTGCCAGCAGCGTAGCGGGAGGGCCCTCCTACGAGCAGTACTTC. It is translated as CASSVAGGPSYEQYF.

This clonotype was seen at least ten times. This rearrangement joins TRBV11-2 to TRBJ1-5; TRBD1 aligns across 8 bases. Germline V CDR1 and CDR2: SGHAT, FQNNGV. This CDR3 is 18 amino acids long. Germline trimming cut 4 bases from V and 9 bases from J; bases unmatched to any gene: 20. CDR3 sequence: CASSSSIIQGAARSPQHF. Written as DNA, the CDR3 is TGTGCCAGCAGCTCTTCGATTATCCAGGGGGCCGCAAGGTCGCCCCAGCATTTT.

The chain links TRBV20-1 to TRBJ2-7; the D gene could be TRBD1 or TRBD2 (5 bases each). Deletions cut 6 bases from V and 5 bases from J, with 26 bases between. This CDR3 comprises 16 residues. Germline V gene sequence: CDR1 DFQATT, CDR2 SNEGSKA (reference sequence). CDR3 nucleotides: TGCAGTGCCGAGGGGACCGGGATTCGAGGGGACCACGAGCAGTACTTC. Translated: CSAEGTGIRGDHEQYF.

The CDR3 loop is CASSGTGNSYEQYF. The CDR3 nucleotides read TGTGCCAGCAGTGGCACAGGGAACTCCTACGAGCAGTACTTC. V usage is TRBV2 and J usage is TRBJ2-7, with D possibly TRBD1 on 6 matching bases. The CDR3 runs to 14 residues. Trimming removed 4 bases from V and 0 bases from J, with 10 bases in between. Germline V gives CDR1 SNHLY, CDR2 FYNNEI.

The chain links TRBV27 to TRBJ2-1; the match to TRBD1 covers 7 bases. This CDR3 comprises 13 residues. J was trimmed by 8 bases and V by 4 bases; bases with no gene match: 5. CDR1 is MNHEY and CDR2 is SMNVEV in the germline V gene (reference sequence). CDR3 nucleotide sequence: TGTGCCAGCAGTTCGACAGGGAAAGATGAGCAGTTCTTC. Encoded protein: CASSSTGKDEQFF.

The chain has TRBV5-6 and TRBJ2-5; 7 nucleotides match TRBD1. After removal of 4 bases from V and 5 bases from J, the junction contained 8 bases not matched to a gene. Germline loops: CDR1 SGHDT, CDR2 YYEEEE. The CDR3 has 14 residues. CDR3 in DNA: TGTGCCAGCAGCCCGAGACAGGGTGGGGAGACCCAGTACTTC. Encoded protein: CASSPRQGGETQYF.

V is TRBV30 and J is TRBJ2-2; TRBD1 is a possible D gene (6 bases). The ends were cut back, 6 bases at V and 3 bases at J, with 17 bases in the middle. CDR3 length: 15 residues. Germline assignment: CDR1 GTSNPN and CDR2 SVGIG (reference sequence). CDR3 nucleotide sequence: TGTGCCTGCACTAATCACAGGGAGCACACCGGGGAGCTGTTTTTT. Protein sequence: CACTNHREHTGELFF.

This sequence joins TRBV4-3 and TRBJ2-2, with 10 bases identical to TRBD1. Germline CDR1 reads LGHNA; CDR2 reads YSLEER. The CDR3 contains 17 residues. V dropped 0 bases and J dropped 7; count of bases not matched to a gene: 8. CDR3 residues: CASSQDRQGALIGELFF. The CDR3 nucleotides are TGCGCCAGCAGCCAAGATAGACAGGGGGCGCTTATCGGGGAGCTGTTTTTT.

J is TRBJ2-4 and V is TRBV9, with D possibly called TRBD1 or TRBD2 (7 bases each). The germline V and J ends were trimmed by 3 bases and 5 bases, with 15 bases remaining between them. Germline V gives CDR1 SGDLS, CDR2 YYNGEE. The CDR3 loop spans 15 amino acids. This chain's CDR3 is CASSDQSGGENIQYF. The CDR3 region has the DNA TGTGCCAGCAGCGACCAATCAGGGGGGGAAAACATTCAGTACTTC.

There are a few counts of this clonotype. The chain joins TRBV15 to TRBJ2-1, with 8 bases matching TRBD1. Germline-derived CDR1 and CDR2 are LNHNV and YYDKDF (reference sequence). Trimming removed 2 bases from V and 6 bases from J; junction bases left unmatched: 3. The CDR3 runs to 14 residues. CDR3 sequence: CATSRQGAVNEQFF. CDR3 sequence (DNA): TGTGCCACCAGCAGACAGGGGGCTGTCAATGAGCAGTTCTTC.

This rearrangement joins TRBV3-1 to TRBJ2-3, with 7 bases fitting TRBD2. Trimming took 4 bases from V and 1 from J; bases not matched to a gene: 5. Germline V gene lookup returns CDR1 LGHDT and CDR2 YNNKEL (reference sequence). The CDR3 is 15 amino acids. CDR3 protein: CASSPRSGGTDTQYF. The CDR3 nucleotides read TGTGCCAGCAGCCCCCGGAGCGGGGGCACAGATACGCAGTATTTT.

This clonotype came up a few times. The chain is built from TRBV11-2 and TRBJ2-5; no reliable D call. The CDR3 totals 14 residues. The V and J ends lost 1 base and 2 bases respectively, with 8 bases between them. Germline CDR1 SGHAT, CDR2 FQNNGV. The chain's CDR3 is CASSLVGRQETQYF. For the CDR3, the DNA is TGTGCCAGCAGCTTAGTGGGCAGGCAAGAGACCCAGTACTTC.

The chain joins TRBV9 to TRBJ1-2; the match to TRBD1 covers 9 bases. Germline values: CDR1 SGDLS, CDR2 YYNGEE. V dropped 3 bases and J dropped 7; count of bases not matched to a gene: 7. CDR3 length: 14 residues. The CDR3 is CASSDRTGESGYTF. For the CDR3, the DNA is TGTGCCAGCAGCGACCGGACAGGGGAGAGTGGCTACACCTTC.

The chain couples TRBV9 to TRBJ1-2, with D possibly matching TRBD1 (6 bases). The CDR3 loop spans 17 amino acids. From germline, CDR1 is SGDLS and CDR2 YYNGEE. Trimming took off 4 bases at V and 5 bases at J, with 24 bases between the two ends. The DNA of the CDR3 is TGTGCCAGCAGCCCTCGTTTAGCCGCTGGACAGCGATATGGCTACACCTTC. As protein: CASSPRLAAGQRYGYTF.

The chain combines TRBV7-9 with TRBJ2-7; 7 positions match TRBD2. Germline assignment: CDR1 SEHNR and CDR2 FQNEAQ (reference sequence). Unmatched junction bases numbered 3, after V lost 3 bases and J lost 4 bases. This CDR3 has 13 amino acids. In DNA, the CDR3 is TGTGCCAGCAGCTTCGGGGAGGGGTACGAGCAGTACTTC. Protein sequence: CASSFGEGYEQYF.

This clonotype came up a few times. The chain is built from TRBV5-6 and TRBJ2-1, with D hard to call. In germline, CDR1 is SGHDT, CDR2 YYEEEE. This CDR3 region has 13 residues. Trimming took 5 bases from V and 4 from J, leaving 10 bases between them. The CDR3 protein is CASSQDEYNEQFF. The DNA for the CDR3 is TGTGCCAGCAGTCAAGACGAGTACAATGAGCAGTTCTTC.